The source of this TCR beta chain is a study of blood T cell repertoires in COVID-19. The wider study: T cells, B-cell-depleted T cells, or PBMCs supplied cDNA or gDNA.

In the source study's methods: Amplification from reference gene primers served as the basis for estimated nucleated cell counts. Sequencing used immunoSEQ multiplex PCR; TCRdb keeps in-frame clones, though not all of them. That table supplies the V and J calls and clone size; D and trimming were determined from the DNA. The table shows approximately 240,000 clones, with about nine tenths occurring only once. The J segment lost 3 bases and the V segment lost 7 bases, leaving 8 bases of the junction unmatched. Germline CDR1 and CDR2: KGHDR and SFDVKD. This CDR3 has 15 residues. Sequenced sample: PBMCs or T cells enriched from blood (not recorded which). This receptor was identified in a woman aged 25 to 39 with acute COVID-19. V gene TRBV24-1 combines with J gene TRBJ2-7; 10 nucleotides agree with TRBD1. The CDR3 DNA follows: TGTGCCACCAGCCAGAGAGGGACAGGGGTCTACGAGCAGTACTTC. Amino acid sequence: CATSQRGTGVYEQYF.